Below are 2 T cell receptor beta chains sequenced from a single sample in a study of early T cells in non-severe SARS-CoV-2 infection. MiXCR, run by TCRdb on the 5' RACE reads, gives a single entry per CDR3 protein. This sample has more than 35,000 distinct CDR3 sequences; around 3.9% occur once, and the top ten carry about a tenth. The sequencing input was whole blood. Receptor source: an adult who was a healthcare worker with PCR-confirmed SARS-CoV-2 infection or an uninfected control (not recorded which).

This clonotype was counted between two and nine times. The gene calls are TRBV3-1 and TRBJ2-7, with 8 bases identical to TRBD2. Germline V gives CDR1 LGHDT, CDR2 YNNKEL (reference sequence). With 1 base clipped from V and 2 bases from J, the junction kept 4 bases outside the gene matches. This CDR3 has 15 amino acids. Written as DNA, the CDR3 is TGTGCCAGCAGCCAAGGGACTAGCATGGCCTACGAGCAGTACTTC. Encoded protein: CASSQGTSMAYEQYF.

In its sample, this clonotype was seen many times. This chain uses TRBV7-9 with TRBJ2-1; D may be TRBD1 or TRBD2 (6 bases each). CDR1 is SEHNR, CDR2 FQNEAQ, per germline (reference sequence). Trimming removed 5 bases from V and 3 bases from J, with 17 bases in between. The CDR3 loop spans 16 amino acids. The CDR3 loop reads CASSLNFKGGYNEQFF. The CDR3 DNA reads TGTGCCAGCAGCCTGAATTTTAAGGGGGGCTACAATGAGCAGTTCTTC. Looking up the rest from reference TRBV7-9 and TRBJ2-1 gives the full variable domain: DTGVSQNPRHKITKRGQNVTFRCDPISEHNRLYWYRQTLGQGPEFLTYFQNEAQLEKSRLLSDRFSAERPKGSFSTLEIQRTEQGDSAMYLCASSLNFKGGYNEQFFGPGTRLTVL.